This T cell receptor beta chain came from a study of human T cells and chemical hapten exposure. In the study overall: From small differences in pooled library volume came most of the variation in per-sample TCR yields.

As for time point: patch test 2, 6 weeks after DPC sensitization. The treatment: therapeutic diphenylcyclopropenone sensitization with weekly scalp DPC. Every donor had alopecia and was 18 to 70 years old; all were suitable for DPC. This clonotype was recorded a few times. As yet, its antigen is unknown. Overall study findings and caveats: Having alopecia, the donors may differ immunologically from healthy people.

Germline V CDR1 and CDR2: SGHTA, FQGTGA. The CDR3 has 14 residues. V lost 2 bases and J lost 0, with 7 bases in between. TCRdb re-analysed the RACE reads in MiXCR, keeping a single row per CDR3 protein. This sample yields roughly 150,000 distinct CDR3 sequences, of which roughly 10% are seen a single time; more than 1.1% belongs to the top ten. The TCR was taken from a woman between 45 and 60 years old with alopecia areata. Some clones in this sample may be carry-over from other donors' samples. The chain combines TRBV7-3 with TRBJ1-1; D gene ambiguous. Sequences were derived from whole blood, sampled in connection with sensitization to the hapten diphenylcyclopropenone (DPC). The chain's CDR3 is CASSLQPLNTEAFF. CDR3 sequence (DNA): TGTGCCAGCAGCTTACAGCCGTTGAACACTGAAGCTTTCTTT. Full variable domain (missing parts from reference TRBV7-3 and TRBJ1-1): GAGVSQTPSNKVTEKGKYVELRCDPISGHTALYWYRQSLGQGPEFLIYFQGTGAADDSGLPNDRFFAVRPEGSVSTLKIQRTERGDSAVYLCASSLQPLNTEAFFGQGTRLTVV.